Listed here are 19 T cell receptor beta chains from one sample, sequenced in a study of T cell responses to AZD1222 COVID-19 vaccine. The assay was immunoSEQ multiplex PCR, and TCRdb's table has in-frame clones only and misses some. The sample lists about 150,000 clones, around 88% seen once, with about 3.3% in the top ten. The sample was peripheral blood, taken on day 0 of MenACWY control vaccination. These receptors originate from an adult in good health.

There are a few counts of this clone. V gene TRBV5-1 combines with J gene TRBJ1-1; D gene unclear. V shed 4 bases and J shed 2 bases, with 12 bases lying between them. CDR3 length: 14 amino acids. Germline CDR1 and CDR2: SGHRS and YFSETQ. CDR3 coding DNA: TGCGCCAGCAGCCCGAGGGCGGGAAACACTGAAGCTTTCTTT. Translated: CASSPRAGNTEAFF. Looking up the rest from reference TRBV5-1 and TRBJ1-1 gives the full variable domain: KAGVTQTPRYLIKTRGQQVTLSCSPISGHRSVSWYQQTPGQGLQFLFEYFSETQRNKGNFPGRFSGRQFSNSRSEMNVSTLELGDSALYLCASSPRAGNTEAFFGQGTRLTVV.

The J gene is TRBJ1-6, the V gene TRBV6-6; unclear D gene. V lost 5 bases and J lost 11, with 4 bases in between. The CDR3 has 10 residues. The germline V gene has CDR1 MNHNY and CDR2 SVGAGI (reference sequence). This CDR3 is CASSTPPLHF. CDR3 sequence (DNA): TGTGCCAGCAGTACACCACCCCTCCACTTT.

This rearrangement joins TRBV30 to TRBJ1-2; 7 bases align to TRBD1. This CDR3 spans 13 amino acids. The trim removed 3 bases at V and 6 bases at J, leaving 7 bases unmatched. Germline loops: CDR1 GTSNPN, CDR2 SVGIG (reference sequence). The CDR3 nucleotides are TGTGCCTGGAGCCTCACAGGGGAACATGGCTACACCTTC. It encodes CAWSLTGEHGYTF. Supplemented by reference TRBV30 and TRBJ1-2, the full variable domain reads SQTIHQWPATLVQPVGSPLSLECTVEGTSNPNLYWYRQAAGRGLQLLFYSVGIGQISSEVPQNLSASRPQDRQFILSSKKLLLSDSGFYLCAWSLTGEHGYTFGSGTRLTVV.

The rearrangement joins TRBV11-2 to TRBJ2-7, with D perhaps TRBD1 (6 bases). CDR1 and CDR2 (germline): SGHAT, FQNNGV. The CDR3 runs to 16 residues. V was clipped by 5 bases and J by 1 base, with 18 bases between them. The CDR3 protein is CASSDPGTRGSYEQYF. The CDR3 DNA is TGTGCCAGCAGCGATCCCGGGACACGAGGTTCCTACGAGCAGTACTTC.

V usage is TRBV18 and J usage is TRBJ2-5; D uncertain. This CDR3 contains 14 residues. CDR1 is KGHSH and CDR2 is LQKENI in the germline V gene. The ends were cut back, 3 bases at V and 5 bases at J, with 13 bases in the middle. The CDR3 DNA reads TGTGCCAGCTCACCTCAGGTGGGTGTCGAGACCCAGTACTTC. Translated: CASSPQVGVETQYF.

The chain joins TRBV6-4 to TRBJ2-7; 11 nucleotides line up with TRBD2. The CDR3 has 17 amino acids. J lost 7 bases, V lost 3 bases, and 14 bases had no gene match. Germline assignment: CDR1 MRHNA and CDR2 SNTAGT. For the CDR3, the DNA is TGTGCCAGCAGTGAAGTGCTAGCGGGGGGAGTGATGGAGGAGCAGTACTTC. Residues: CASSEVLAGGVMEEQYF.

CDR3 bases: TGTGCCAGCTCAATCGCGGAGGTGCGCACTGAAGCTTTCTTT. This sequence encodes CASSIAEVRTEAFF. This chain uses TRBV18 with TRBJ1-1; D remains ambiguous. The CDR3 extends over 14 amino acids. Germline assignment: CDR1 KGHSH and CDR2 LQKENI. V dropped 5 bases and J dropped 4 bases, with 14 bases sitting between them.

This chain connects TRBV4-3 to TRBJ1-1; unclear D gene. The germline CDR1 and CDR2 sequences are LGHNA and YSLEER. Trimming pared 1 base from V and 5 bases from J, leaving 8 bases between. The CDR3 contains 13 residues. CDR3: CASSQALGTEAFF. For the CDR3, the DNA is TGCGCCAGCAGCCAAGCTCTCGGGACTGAAGCTTTCTTT.

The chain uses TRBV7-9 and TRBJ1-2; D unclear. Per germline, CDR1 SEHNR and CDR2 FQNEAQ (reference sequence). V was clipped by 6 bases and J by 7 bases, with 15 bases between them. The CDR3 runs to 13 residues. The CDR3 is CASSPPGRGGYTF. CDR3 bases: TGTGCCAGCAGTCCTCCCGGACGTGGTGGCTACACCTTC.

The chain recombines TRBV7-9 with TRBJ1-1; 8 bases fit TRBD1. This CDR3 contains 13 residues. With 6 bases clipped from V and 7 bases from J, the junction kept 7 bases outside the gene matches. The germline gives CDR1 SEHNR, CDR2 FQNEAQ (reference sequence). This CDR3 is CASRSTGDREAFF. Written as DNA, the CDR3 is TGTGCCAGCAGGTCGACAGGGGACCGTGAAGCTTTCTTT.

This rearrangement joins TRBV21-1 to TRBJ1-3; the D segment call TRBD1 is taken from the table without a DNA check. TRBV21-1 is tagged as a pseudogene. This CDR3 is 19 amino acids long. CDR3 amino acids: CASSKGLEAQAYSGNTIYF. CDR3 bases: TGTGCCAGCAGCAAAGGGCTAGAAGCACAGGCCTACTCTGGAAACACCATATATTTT.

CDR3 loop: CASSAGTANNQPQHF. The CDR3, as DNA: TGTGCCAGCAGTGCAGGGACAGCCAACAATCAGCCCCAGCATTTT. The chain employs TRBV2 and TRBJ1-5; 7 bases are a match to TRBD1. In germline, CDR1 is SNHLY, CDR2 FYNNEI. The length of the CDR3 is 15 residues. V dropped 4 bases and J dropped 3; count of bases not matched to a gene: 6.

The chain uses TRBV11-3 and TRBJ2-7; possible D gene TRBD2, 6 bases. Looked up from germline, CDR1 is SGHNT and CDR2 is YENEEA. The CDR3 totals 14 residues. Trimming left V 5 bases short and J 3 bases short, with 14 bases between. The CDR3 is CASSPQTEGYEQYF. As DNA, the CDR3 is TGTGCCAGCAGCCCTCAAACGGAGGGCTACGAGCAGTACTTC.

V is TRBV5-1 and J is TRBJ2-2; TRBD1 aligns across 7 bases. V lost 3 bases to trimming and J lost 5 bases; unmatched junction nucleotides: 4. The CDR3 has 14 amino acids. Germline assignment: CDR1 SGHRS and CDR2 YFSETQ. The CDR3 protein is CASSSRTGTGELFF. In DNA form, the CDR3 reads TGCGCCAGCAGCTCCCGGACAGGTACCGGGGAGCTGTTTTTT.

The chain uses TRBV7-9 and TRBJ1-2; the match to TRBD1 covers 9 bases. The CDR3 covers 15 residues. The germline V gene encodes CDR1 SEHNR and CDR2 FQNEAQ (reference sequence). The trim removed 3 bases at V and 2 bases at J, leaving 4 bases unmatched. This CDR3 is CASSFRGQGNYGYTF. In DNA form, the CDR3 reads TGTGCCAGCAGCTTTCGCGGACAGGGGAACTATGGCTACACCTTC.

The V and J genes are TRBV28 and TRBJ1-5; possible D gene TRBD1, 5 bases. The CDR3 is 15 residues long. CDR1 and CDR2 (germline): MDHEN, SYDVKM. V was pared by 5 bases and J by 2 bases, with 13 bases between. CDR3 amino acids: CASSRSGSRNQPQHF. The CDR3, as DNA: TGTGCCAGCAGTCGATCAGGGTCACGCAATCAGCCCCAGCATTTT.

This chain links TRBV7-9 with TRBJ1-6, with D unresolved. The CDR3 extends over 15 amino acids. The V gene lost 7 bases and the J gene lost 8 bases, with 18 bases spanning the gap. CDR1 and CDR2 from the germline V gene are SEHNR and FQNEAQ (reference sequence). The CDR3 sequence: CASTDWAKRDSPLHF. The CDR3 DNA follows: TGTGCCAGCACCGATTGGGCCAAAAGGGATTCACCCCTCCACTTT. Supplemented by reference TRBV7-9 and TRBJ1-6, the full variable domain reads DTGVSQNPRHKITKRGQNVTFRCDPISEHNRLYWYRQTLGQGPEFLTYFQNEAQLEKSRLLSDRFSAERPKGSFSTLEIQRTEQGDSAMYLCASTDWAKRDSPLHFGNGTRLTVT.

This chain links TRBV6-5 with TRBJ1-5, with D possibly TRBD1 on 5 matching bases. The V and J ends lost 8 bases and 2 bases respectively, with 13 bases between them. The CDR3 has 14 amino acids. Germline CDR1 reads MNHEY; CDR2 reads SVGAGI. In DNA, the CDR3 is TGTGCCAGCGGAAGAATACAGGGCAATCAGCCCCAGCATTTT. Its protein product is CASGRIQGNQPQHF.

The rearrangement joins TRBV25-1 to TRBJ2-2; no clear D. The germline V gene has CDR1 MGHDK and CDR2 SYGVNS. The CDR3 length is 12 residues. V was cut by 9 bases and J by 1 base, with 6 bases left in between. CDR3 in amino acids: CASAENTGELFF. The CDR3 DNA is TGTGCCAGTGCGGAGAACACCGGGGAGCTGTTTTTT.